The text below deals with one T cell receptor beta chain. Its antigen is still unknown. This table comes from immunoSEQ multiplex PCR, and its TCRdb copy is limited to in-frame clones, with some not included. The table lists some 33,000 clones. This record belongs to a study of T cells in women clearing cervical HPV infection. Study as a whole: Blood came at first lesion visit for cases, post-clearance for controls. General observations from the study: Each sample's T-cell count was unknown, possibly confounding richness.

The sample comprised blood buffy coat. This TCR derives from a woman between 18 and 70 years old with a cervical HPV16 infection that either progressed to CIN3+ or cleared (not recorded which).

The covered CDR3 bases are TGTGCCAGCTCACCATCAGATACC. As protein: CASSPSDT. The full-length CDR3 reads as CASSPSDTYTF. The chain has TRBV18 and TRBJ1-2; no definite D call. The read is 3 residues too short to cover the CDR3 end, so that end is filled in from the germline J gene. This CDR3 has 11 residues. From germline, CDR1 is KGHSH and CDR2 LQKENI.